This T cell receptor (beta chain) was documented in a study of cytomegalovirus exposure and HLA in healthy donors. Study observations and caveats: TRBV6-2, TRBV6-3 and other indistinguishable V segments were excluded. In vitro assays verified that a few CMV-associated chains recognized CMV antigens specifically. In a later analysis, HLA-associated TCR beta chains were more clonally expanded than equally common others.

The PCR contained 60 Vbeta and 13 Jbeta primers. TCRdb keeps only in-frame clones here, not all; method: immunoSEQ multiplex PCR. The profile shows under 200,000 clones, 70% to 85% of them singletons. Concerning this clone itself: Its antigen is unidentified.

The V gene end was trimmed by 4 bases and the J gene end by 0 bases; junction bases not matched to a gene: 5. CDR1 and CDR2 from the germline V gene are SNHLY and FYNNEI. CDR3 length: 17 residues. The receptor was isolated from a man aged 50-59 years in good health and CMV-seropositive. The sequencing sample was made of PBMCs. The chain joins TRBV2 to TRBJ1-5, with 11 bases matching TRBD1. The CDR3 is CASSGTGGDYSNQPQHF. The CDR3 bases are TGTGCCAGCAGTGGGACAGGGGGCGACTATAGCAATCAGCCCCAGCATTTT. The variable domain in full, completed from reference TRBV2 and TRBJ1-5, reads EPEVTQTPSHQVTQMGQEVILRCVPISNHLYFYWYRQILGQKVEFLVSFYNNEISEKSEIFDDQFSVERPDGSNFTLKIRSTKLEDSAMYFCASSGTGGDYSNQPQHFGDGTRLSIL.